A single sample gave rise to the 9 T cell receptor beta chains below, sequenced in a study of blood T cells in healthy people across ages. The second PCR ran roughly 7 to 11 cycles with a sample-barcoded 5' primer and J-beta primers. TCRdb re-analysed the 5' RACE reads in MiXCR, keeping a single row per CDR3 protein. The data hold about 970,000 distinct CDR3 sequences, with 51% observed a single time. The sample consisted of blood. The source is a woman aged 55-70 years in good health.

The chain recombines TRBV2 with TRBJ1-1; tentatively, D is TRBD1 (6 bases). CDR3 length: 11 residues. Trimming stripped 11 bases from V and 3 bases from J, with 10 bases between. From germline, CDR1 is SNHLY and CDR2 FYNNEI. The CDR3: CAGGQYTEAFF. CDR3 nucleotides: TGTGCCGGCGGACAGTACACTGAAGCTTTCTTT. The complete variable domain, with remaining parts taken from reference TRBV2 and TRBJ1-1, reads EPEVTQTPSHQVTQMGQEVILRCVPISNHLYFYWYRQILGQKVEFLVSFYNNEISEKSEIFDDQFSVERPDGSNFTLKIRSTKLEDSAMYFCAGGQYTEAFFGQGTRLTVV.

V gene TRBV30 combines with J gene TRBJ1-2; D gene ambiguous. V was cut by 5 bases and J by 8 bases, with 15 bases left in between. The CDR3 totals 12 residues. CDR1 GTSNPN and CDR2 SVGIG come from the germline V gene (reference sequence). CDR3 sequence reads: CAWGQTESGYTF. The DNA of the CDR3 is TGTGCCTGGGGCCAAACAGAATCCGGCTACACCTTC.

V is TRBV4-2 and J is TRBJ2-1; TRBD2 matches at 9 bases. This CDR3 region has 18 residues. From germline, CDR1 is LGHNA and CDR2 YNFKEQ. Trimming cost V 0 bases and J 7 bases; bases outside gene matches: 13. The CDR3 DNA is TGTGCCAGCAGCCAAGATTCCCACTTAGCGGGAGTAAGGAATGAGCAGTTCTTC. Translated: CASSQDSHLAGVRNEQFF.

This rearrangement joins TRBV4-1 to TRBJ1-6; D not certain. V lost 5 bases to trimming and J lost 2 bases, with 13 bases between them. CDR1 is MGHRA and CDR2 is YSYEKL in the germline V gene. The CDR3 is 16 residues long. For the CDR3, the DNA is TGCGCCAGCAGCGGCCTGGGGAGCACCTATAATTCACCCCTCCACTTT. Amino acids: CASSGLGSTYNSPLHF.

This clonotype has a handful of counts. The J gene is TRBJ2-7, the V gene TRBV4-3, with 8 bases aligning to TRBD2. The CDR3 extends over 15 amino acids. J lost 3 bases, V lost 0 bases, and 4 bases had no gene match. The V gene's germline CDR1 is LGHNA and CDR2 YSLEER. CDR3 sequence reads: CASSQDVAGGYEQYF. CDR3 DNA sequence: TGCGCCAGCAGCCAAGATGTCGCGGGAGGCTACGAGCAGTACTTC.

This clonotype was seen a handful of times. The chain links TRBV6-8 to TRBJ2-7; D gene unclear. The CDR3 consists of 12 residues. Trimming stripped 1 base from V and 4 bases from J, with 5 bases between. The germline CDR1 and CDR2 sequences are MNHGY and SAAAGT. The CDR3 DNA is TGTGCCAGCAGTTACTTACAATACGAGCAGTACTTC. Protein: CASSYLQYEQYF.

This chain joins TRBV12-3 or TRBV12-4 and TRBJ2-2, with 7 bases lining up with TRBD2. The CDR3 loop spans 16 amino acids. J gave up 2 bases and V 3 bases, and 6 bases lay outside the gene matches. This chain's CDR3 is CASSFGRDYNTGELFF. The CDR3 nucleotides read TGTGCCAGCAGTTTTGGTCGGGACTACAACACCGGGGAGCTGTTTTTT.

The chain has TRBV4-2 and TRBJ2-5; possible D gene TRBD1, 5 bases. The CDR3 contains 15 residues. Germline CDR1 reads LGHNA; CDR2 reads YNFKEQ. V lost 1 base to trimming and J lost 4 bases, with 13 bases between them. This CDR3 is CASSQGPGFRETQYF. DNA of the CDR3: TGTGCCAGCAGCCAAGGGCCAGGGTTTCGAGAGACCCAGTACTTC.

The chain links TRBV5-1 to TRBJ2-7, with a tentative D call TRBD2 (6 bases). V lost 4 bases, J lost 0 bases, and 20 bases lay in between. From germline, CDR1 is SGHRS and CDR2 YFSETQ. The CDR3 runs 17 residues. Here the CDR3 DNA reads TGCGCCAGCAGCCCGGGACTTTCCCCAACCCTCTCCTACGAGCAGTACTTC. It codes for CASSPGLSPTLSYEQYF.